This T cell receptor beta chain emerged from a study of Tregs in tolerant kidney transplant recipients (dated by TCRdb to the late 2010s). Turning to the overall study: Additional Treg samples were obtained from an approximately 3-day mixed lymphocyte reaction with belatacept, in some cases followed by a roughly 5-day donor restimulation, before recipient CD4+CD25+CD127- cells were sorted. Before combined kidney and bone marrow transplantation, this study identified donor-specific regulatory T cells using TCRbeta sequencing and then followed those same cells after transplant. TCRbeta repertoire sequencing was used in 3 healthy controls to compare several methods for expanding Tregs specific for an allogeneic donor. During sorting of primary belatacept mixed lymphocyte reaction cultures, recipient cells were distinguished from donor cells with antibodies.

For TCRbeta CDR3 sequencing, genomic DNA from the sorted cells was extracted using the QIAGEN DNeasy Blood and Tissue Kit. High-throughput TCRbeta CDR3 sequencing was carried out commercially through immunoSEQ, with PCR amplification with bias correction and internal controls included. In the original analysis: Unique productive TCRbeta sequences were defined by CDR3 nucleotide sequence where primers matched, and otherwise by CDR3 amino acid sequence together with Vbeta and Jbeta genes. A sequence counted as donor-reactive if, in CFSE-low cells, the sequence had a frequency of at least 0.01% and was expanded at least 5-fold compared with unstimulated cells. Jensen-Shannon divergence calculated on the top 100 TCRbeta sequences ranked by frequency was used to measure repertoire divergence. For samples with multiple sequencing runs, sorting error was corrected separately for each run before the runs were pooled. TCRdb mirrors the immuneACCESS table, restricted to in-frame sequences. Some clones are absent from its copies; in checked studies, under half trace to an unresolved V gene, and the reason for the others is unknown. The D gene and trimming were derived from the DNA, and the V and J assignments and clone size from that table. In this sample the table shows under 45,000 clones, around 95% of which occur a single time. The ten largest clones represent 0.37% of the sample.

The research as a whole found: Expanding Tregs with activated donor B cells appeared to identify the most biologically relevant and donor-specific TCRbeta repertoire. Because the study included only a small number of patients, the results must be confirmed in larger populations and under other immunosuppression protocols. Biological reproducibility was not directly addressed, though technical replication error appeared minimal.

This clone has a handful of counts. The antigen this receptor binds is unknown. No base qualities exist here, and no much larger clone lies one base off it. Healthy control blood came either as purchased buffy coats or from healthy volunteers. Healthy control blood was processed to PBMCs by Ficoll density gradient and cryopreserved, and patient PBMCs were collected before and after transplant. V gives up 4 bases and J gives up 2 bases, and the segment between their germline ends measures 12 bases. There are 14 amino acids in the CDR3, from cysteine to phenylalanine inclusive. CDR3 DNA only is kept here, 42 bases in frame from base 1. CDR1 is given as SGHNT and CDR2 as YYREEE, both from the germline V gene (reference sequence).

Sequencing was done on a sample of Tregs from blood cultured with allogeneic cells. This receptor chain uses TRBV5-4 and TRBJ1-2, with no reliable assignment of the D segment. This receptor was identified in a human donor in good health. At the DNA level, the sequence is TGTGCCAGCAGCCCAACACAGACGAACTATGGCTACACCTTC. The encoded protein is CASSPTQTNYGYTF.